This T cell receptor (beta chain) is drawn from a study of response to subunit inactivated influenza vaccine. Turning to this clonotype: Its antigen remains unknown.

The study's findings and limits: The authors put forward the suggestion that each seasonal influenza vaccination may bring in only a limited number of new T cells.

Germline V gene data show CDR1 as SEHNR and CDR2 as FQNEAQ (reference sequence). The V end lost 0 bases, the J end lost 5 bases, and 4 bases lay between the germline ends. CDR3 length: 13 residues. TCRdb processed the RT-PCR reads anew with MiXCR; each CDR3 protein has one entry. The sample has 450,000 to 500,000 distinct CDR3 sequences, roughly 9.8% seen once. The receptor was derived from a man aged 45-60 years who received an inactivated influenza vaccine. The specimen was PBMCs from blood, collected roughly 45 days after vaccination. The gene calls are TRBV7-9 and TRBJ1-4; the D is unclear. The CDR3 nucleotides are TGTGCCAGCAGCTTAGCTCTAAATGAAAAACTGTTTTTT. It is translated as CASSLALNEKLFF.